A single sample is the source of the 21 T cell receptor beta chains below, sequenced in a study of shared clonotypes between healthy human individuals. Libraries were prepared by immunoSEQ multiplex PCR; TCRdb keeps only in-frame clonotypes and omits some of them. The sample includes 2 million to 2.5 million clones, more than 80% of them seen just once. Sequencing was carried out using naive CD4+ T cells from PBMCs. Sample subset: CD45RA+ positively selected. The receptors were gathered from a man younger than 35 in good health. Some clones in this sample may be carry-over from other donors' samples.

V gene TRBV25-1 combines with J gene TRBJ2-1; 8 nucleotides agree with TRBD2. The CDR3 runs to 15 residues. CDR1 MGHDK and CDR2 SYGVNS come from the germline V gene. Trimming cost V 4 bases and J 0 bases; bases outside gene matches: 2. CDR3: CASSVAGGSYNEQFF. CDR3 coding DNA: TGTGCCAGCAGTGTGGCGGGGGGCTCCTACAATGAGCAGTTCTTC.

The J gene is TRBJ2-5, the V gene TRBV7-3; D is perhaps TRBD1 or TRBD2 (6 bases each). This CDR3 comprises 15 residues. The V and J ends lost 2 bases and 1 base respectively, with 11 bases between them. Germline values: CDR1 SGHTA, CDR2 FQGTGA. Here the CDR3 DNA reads TGTGCCAGCAGCTTAGGAGGGGGGCCCCAAGAGACCCAGTACTTC. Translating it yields CASSLGGGPQETQYF.

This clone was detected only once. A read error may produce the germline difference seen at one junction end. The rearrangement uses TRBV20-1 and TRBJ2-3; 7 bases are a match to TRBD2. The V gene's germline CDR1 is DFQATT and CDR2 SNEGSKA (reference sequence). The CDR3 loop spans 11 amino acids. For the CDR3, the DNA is TGCAGTGCGAGGGTCCTAGGGACTACGGGTTTT. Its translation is CSARVLGTTGF.

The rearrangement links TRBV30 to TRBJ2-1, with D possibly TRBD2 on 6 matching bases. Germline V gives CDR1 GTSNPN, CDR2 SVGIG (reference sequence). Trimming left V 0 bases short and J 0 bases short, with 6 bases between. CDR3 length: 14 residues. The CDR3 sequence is CAWSVGSSYNEQFF. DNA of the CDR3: TGTGCCTGGAGTGTCGGGAGCTCCTACAATGAGCAGTTCTTC.

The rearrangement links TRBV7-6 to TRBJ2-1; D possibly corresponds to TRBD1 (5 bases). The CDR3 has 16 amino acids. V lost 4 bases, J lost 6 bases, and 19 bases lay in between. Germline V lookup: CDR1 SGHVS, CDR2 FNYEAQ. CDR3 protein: CASSSQDTRPSNEQFF. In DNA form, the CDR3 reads TGTGCCAGCAGCTCACAGGACACCAGACCCTCCAATGAGCAGTTCTTC.

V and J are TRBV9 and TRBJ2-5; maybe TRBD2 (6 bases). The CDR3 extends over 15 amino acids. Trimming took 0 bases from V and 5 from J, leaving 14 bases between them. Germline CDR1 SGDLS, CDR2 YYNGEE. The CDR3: CASSVGGGSGETQYF. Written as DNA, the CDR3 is TGTGCCAGCAGCGTAGGAGGAGGGTCAGGGGAGACCCAGTACTTC.

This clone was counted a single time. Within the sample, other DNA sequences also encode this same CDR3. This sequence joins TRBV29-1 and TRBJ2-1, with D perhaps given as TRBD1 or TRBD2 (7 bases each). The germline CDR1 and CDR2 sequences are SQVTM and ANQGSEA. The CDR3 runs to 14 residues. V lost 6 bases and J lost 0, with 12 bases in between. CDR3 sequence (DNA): TGCAGCGTATCCAGGGGGGGCTCCTACAATGAGCAGTTCTTC. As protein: CSVSRGGSYNEQFF.

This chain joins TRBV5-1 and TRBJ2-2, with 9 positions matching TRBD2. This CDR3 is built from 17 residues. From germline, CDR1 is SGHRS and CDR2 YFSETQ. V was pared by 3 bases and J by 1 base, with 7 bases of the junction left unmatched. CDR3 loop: CASSSPGAGGNTGELFF. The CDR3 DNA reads TGCGCCAGCAGCTCCCCAGGAGCGGGAGGGAACACCGGGGAGCTGTTTTTT.

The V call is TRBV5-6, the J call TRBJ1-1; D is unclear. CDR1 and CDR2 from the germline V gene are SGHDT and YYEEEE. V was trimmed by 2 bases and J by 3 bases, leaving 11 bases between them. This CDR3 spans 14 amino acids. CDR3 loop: CASSFYRRDTEAFF. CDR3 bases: TGTGCCAGCAGCTTCTACCGTAGGGACACTGAAGCTTTCTTT.

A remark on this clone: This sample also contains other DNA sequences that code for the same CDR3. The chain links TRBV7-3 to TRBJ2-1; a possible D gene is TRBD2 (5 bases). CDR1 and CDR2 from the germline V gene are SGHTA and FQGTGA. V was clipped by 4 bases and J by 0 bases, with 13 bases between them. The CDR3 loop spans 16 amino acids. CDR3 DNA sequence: TGTGCCAGCAGCTCACTACCTGGGAGCTCCTACAATGAGCAGTTCTTC. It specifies CASSSLPGSSYNEQFF.

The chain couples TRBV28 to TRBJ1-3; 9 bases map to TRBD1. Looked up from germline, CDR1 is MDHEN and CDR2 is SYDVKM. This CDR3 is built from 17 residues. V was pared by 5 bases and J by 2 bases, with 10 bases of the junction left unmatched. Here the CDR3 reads CASSRPGQGITGNTIYF. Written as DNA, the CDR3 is TGTGCCAGCAGTAGGCCCGGACAGGGGATTACTGGAAACACCATATATTTT.

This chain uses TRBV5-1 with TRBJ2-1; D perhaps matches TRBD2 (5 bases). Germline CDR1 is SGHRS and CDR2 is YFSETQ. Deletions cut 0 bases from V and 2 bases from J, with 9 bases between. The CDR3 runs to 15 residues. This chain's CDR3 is CASSLGAATYNEQFF. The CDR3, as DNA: TGCGCCAGCAGCTTGGGAGCGGCCACCTACAATGAGCAGTTCTTC. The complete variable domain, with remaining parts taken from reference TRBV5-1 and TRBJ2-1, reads KAGVTQTPRYLIKTRGQQVTLSCSPISGHRSVSWYQQTPGQGLQFLFEYFSETQRNKGNFPGRFSGRQFSNSRSEMNVSTLELGDSALYLCASSLGAATYNEQFFGPGTRLTVL.

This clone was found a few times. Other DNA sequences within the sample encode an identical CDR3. For the CDR3, the DNA is TGTGCCAGCAGCCCCCCGGGAGGGCAGCCCCAGCATTTT. This gives the protein CASSPPGGQPQHF. V gene TRBV11-2 combines with J gene TRBJ1-5; no reliable D call. Germline CDR1 and CDR2: SGHAT and FQNNGV. This CDR3 has 13 amino acids. V lost 5 bases and J lost 7, with 12 bases in between.

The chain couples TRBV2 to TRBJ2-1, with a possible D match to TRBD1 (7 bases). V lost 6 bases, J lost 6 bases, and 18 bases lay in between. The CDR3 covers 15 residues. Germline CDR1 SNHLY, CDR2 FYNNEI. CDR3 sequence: CASRPNRGGGNEQFF. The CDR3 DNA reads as TGTGCCAGCAGGCCAAACAGGGGAGGCGGCAATGAGCAGTTCTTC. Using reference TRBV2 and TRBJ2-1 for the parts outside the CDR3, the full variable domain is EPEVTQTPSHQVTQMGQEVILRCVPISNHLYFYWYRQILGQKVEFLVSFYNNEISEKSEIFDDQFSVERPDGSNFTLKIRSTKLEDSAMYFCASRPNRGGGNEQFFGPGTRLTVL.

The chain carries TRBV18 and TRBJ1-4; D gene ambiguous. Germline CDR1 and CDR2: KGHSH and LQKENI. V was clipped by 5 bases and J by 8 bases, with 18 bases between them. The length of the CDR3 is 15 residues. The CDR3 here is CASSSLGPEGEKLFF. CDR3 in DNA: TGTGCCAGCTCATCCCTGGGCCCTGAGGGAGAAAAACTGTTTTTT.

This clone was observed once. CDR3 DNA: TGTGCCAGCAGCGAGGGACTAGCGGGAGCGGATACGCAGTATTTT. It codes for CASSEGLAGADTQYF. The V gene is TRBV5-4, the J gene TRBJ2-3, with 14 nucleotides matching TRBD2. The germline CDR1 and CDR2 sequences are SGHNT and YYREEE (reference sequence). The CDR3 is 15 residues long. V trimming: 4 bases; J trimming: 6 bases; junction bases outside the gene matches: 4. Complete variable domain (other parts from reference TRBV5-4 and TRBJ2-3): ETGVTQSPTHLIKTRGQQVTLRCSSQSGHNTVSWYQQALGQGPQFIFQYYREEENGRGNFPPRFSGLQFPNYSSELNVNALELDDSALYLCASSEGLAGADTQYFGPGTRLTVL.

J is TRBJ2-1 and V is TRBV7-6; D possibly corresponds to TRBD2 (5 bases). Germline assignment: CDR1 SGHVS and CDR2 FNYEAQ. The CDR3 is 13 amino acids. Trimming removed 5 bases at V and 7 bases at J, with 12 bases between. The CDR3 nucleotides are TGTGCCAGCAGCCGGACTGACTTTAATGAGCAGTTCTTC. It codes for CASSRTDFNEQFF.

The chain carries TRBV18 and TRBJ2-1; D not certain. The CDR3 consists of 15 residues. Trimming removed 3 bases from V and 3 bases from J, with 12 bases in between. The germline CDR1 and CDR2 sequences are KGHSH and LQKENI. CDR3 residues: CASSPQGWSYNEQFF. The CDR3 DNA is TGTGCCAGCTCACCTCAAGGGTGGAGCTACAATGAGCAGTTCTTC.

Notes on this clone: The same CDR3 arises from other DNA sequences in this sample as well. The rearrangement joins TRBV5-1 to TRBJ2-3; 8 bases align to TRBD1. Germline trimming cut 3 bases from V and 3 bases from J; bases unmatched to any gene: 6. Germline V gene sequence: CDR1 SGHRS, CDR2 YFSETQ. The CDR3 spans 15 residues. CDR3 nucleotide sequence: TGCGCCAGCAGCTCGGGACAGGCAAATACAGATACGCAGTATTTT. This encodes CASSSGQANTDTQYF.

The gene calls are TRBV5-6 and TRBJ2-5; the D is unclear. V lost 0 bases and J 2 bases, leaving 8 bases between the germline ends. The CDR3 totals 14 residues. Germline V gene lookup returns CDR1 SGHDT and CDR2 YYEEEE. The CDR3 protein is CASSLVSVQETQYF. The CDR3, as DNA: TGTGCCAGCAGCTTGGTGTCAGTTCAAGAGACCCAGTACTTC.

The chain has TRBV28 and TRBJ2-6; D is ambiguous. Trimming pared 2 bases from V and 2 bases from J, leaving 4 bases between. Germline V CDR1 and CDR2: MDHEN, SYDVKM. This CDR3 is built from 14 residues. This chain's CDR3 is CASSLIPGANVLTF. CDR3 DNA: TGTGCCAGCAGTTTAATTCCTGGGGCCAACGTCCTGACTTTC.